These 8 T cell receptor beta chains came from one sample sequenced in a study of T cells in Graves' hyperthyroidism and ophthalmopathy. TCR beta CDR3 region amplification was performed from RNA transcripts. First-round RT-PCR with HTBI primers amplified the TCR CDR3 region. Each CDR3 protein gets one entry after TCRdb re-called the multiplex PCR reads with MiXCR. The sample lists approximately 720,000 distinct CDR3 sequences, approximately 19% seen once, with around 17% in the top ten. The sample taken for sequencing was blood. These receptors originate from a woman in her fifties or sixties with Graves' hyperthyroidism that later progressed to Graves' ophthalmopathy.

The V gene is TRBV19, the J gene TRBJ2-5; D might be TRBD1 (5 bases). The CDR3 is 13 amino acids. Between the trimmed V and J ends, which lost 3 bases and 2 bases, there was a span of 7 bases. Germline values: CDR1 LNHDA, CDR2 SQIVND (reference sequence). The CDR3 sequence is CASSMGQQETQYF. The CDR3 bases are TGTGCCAGTAGTATGGGGCAGCAAGAGACCCAGTACTTC.

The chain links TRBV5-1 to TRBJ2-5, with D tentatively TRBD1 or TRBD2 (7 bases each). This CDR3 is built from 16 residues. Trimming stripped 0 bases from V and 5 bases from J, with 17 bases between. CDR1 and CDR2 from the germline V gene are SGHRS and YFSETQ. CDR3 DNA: TGCGCCAGCAGCTTGGGGGAGGGGGCAACGTGGGAGACCCAGTACTTC. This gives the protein CASSLGEGATWETQYF.

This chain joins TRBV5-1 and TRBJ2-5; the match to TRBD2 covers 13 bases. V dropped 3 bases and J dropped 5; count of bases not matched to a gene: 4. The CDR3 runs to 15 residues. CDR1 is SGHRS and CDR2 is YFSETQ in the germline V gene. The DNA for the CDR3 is TGCGCCAGCAGCTCTGGACTAGCGGGGGATGAGACCCAGTACTTC. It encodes CASSSGLAGDETQYF.

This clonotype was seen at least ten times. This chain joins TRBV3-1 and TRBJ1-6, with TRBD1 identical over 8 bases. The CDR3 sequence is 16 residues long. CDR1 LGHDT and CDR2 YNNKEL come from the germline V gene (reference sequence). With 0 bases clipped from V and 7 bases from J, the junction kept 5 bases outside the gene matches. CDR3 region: CASSQDGWTGNSPLHF. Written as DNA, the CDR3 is TGTGCCAGCAGCCAAGACGGCTGGACAGGGAATTCACCCCTCCACTTT.

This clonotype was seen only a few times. CDR3 nucleotides: TGCAGCGTTGAACTTGGACAGGGGGGTCGTGAGCAGTACTTC. Its protein product is CSVELGQGGREQYF. The V call is TRBV29-1, the J call TRBJ2-7, with TRBD1 matching 10 bases. This CDR3 is 14 amino acids long. J gave up 7 bases and V 2 bases, and 8 bases lay outside the gene matches. Germline lookup yields CDR1 SQVTM and CDR2 ANQGSEA.

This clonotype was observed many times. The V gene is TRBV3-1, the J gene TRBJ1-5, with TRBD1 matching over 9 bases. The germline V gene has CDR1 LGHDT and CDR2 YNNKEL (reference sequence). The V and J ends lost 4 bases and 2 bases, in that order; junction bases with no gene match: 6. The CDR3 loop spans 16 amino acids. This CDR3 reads CASSRGTGSRNQPQHF. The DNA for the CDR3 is TGTGCCAGCAGCCGCGGGACAGGGAGTCGCAATCAGCCCCAGCATTTT.

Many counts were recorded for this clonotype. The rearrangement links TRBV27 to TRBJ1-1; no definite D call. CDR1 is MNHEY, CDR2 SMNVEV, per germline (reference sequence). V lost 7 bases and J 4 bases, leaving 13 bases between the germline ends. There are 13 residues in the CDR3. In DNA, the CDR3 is TGTGCCAGCACCTTCCGGGTGGGCACTGAAGCTTTCTTT. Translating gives CASTFRVGTEAFF.

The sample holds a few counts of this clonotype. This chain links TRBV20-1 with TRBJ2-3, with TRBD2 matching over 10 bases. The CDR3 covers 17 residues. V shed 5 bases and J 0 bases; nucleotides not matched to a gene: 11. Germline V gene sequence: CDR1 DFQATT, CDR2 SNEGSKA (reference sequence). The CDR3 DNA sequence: TGCAGTGCTGAATCCGGGACTAGCGTTGCTAGCACAGATACGCAGTATTTT. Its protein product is CSAESGTSVASTDTQYF.